This T cell receptor beta chain emerged from a study of CD8+CD57+ T cells in acquired aplastic anemia. Study details: The DNA of sorted CD4+ and CD8+ cells averaged 3.2 ug. Study-wide results and limits: Some 31 sequences, all CD8+ CDR3, were shared between patients and controls. Between patients and controls, CD8+ Simpson's diversity did not vary significantly.

This CDR3 is 14 amino acids long. V was trimmed by 1 base and J by 5 bases, leaving 12 bases between them. Germline assignment: CDR1 LGHDT and CDR2 YNNKEL (reference sequence). Researchers used genomic DNA as the template to profile TCR beta VDJ and CDR3. TCRdb re-called the reads with MiXCR, one entry per CDR3 protein. Altogether about 270,000 distinct CDR3 sequences are present, roughly three fifths being singletons, with the ten largest covering 7% to 9%. This clonotype was counted at least ten times. Its antigen is not known. V usage is TRBV3-1 and J usage is TRBJ2-7, with D hard to call. The source of this sequence is a human donor with severe aplastic anemia or a healthy control (not recorded which). The sequenced sample consisted of sorted CD4+, CD8+, or CD8+CD57+ T cells (not recorded which) from PBMCs. In DNA, the CDR3 is TGTGCCAGCAGCCAAGGAACCGGGTTCGACGAGCAGTACTTC. The encoded protein is CASSQGTGFDEQYF.